This T cell receptor beta chain was found in a study of T-cell memory formation after mild COVID-19. About the study: Each donor largely had its own TCR clusters. Broader study findings: Contracting clones from day 15 to 85 showed balanced CD4/CD8; later expanders favored CD4+. In pre-infection memory, a portion of responding clones appeared, which suggested that cross-reactive memory joined.

This CDR3 is 14 amino acids long. Trimming shortened V by 3 bases and J by 8 bases, and 14 bases separated the two germline ends. The germline V gene has CDR1 MRHNA and CDR2 SNTAGT. As regards this clonotype: Its specificity is unknown.

TCRdb re-called the 5' RACE reads with MiXCR, one entry per CDR3 protein. The sample contains about 560,000 distinct CDR3 sequences, over 15% of which appear only once. Sequenced sample: PBMCs or a T cell subset sorted from them (not recorded which). This clonotype originated in an adult woman who had mild COVID-19 (a few samples of this study predate the infection). Cell type and time point are not known. The chain joins TRBV6-4 to TRBJ2-1, with D perhaps TRBD1 (6 bases). CDR3 region: CASSESYRDDEQFF. The CDR3 region has the DNA TGTGCCAGCAGTGAAAGTTACAGGGACGATGAGCAGTTCTTC.